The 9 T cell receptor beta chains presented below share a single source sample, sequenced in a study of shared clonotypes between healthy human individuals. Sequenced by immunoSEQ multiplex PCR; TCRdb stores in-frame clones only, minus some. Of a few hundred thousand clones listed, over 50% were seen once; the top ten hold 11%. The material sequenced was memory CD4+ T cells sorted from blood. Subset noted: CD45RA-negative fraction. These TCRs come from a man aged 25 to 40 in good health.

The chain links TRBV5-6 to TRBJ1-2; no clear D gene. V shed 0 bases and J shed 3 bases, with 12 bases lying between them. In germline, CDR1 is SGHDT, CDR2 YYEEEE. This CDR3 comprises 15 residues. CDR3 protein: CASSLADEWDYGYTF. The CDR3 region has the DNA TGTGCCAGCAGCTTGGCCGACGAATGGGACTATGGCTACACCTTC. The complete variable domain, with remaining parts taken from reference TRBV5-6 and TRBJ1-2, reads DAGVTQSPTHLIKTRGQQVTLRCSPKSGHDTVSWYQQALGQGPQFIFQYYEEEERQRGNFPDRFSGHQFPNYSSELNVNALLLGDSALYLCASSLADEWDYGYTFGSGTRLTVV.

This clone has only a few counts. The CDR3 sequence is CASSRSGLASEQFF. The CDR3 region has the DNA TGTGCCAGCAGCCGATCGGGACTAGCGTCTGAGCAGTTCTTC. V is TRBV14 and J is TRBJ2-1; TRBD2 agrees at 10 bases. The CDR3 is 14 amino acids. V trimming: 4 bases; J trimming: 9 bases; junction bases outside the gene matches: 6. Germline V gene sequence: CDR1 SGHDN, CDR2 FVKESK.

CDR3 loop: CASSVVARTGGRQFF. In DNA form, the CDR3 reads TGTGCCAGCAGCGTAGTCGCCCGGACTGGTGGTCGGCAGTTCTTC. This rearrangement joins TRBV9 to TRBJ2-1; D possibly corresponds to TRBD2 (5 bases). Germline assignment: CDR1 SGDLS and CDR2 YYNGEE. This CDR3 has 15 residues. Trimming took 0 bases from V and 12 from J, leaving 19 bases between them.

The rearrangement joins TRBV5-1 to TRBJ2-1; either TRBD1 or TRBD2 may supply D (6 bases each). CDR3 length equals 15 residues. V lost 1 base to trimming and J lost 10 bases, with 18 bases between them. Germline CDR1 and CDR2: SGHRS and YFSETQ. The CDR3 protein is CASSLLLGGQGEQFF. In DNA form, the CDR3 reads TGCGCCAGCAGCTTGTTGTTGGGAGGTCAGGGGGAGCAGTTCTTC.

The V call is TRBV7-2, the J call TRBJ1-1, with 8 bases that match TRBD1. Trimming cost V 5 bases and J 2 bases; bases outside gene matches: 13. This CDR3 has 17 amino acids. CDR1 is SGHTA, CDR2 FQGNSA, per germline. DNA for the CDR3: TGTGCCAGCAGCCCCGAAGCCGGGACAGGTTCTAACACTGAAGCTTTCTTT. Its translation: CASSPEAGTGSNTEAFF.

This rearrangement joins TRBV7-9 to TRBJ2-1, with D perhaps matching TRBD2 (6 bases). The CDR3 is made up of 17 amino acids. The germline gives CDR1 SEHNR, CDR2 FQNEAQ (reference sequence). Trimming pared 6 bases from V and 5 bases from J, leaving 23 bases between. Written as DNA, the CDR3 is TGTGCCAGCAGTTTAAGAAGGGACTCCACGAACCACAATGAGCAGTTCTTC. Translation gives CASSLRRDSTNHNEQFF. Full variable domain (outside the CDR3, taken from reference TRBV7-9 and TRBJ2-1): DTGVSQNPRHKITKRGQNVTFRCDPISEHNRLYWYRQTLGQGPEFLTYFQNEAQLEKSRLLSDRFSAERPKGSFSTLEIQRTEQGDSAMYLCASSLRRDSTNHNEQFFGPGTRLTVL.

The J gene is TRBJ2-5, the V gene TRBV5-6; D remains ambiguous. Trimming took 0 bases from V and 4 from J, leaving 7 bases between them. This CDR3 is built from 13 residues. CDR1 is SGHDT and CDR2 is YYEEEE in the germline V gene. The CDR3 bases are TGTGCCAGCAGCTTGGGAGGTCCAGAGACCCAGTACTTC. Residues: CASSLGGPETQYF.

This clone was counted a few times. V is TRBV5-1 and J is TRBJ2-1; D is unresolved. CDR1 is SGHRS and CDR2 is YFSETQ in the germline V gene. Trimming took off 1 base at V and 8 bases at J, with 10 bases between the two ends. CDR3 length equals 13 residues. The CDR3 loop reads CASSLPQSDEQFF. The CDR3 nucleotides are TGCGCCAGCAGCTTGCCGCAATCGGATGAGCAGTTCTTC.

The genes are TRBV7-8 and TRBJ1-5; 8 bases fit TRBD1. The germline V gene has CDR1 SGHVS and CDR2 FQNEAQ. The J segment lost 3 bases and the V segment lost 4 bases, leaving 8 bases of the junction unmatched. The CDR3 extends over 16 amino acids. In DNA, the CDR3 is TGTGCCAGCAGCTCAGGACAGGGTGGTAACAATCAGCCCCAGCATTTT. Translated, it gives CASSSGQGGNNQPQHF.